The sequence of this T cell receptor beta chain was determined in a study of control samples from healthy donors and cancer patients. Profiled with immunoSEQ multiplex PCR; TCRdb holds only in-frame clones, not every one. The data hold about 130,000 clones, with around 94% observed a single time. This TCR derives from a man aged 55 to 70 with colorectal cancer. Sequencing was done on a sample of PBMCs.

CDR3 residues: CASSSQSLGYEQYF. CDR3 nucleotide sequence: TGTGCCAGCAGTTCCCAAAGCCTTGGCTACGAGCAGTACTTC. This rearrangement joins TRBV27 to TRBJ2-7; no firm D call. Germline V gives CDR1 MNHEY, CDR2 SMNVEV (reference sequence). The V end lost 4 bases, the J end lost 3 bases, and 13 bases lay between the germline ends. The CDR3 is made up of 14 amino acids.